The TCR beta chain under discussion was sequenced for a study of cytomegalovirus exposure and HLA in healthy donors. Overall study findings and caveats: Later, TCR association rates were found to vary by HLA locus, highest for DRB1 and lowest for HLA-C. Later genetic work tied a missense DCLRE1C variant to beta-chain V and J trimming. A likely sequencing artifact accounted for one observed cluster of highly shared sequence variants. The investigators catalogued 164 TCR beta chains as cytomegalovirus-associated.

This clone was seen only a few times. What it recognizes is unknown. The germline CDR1 and CDR2 sequences are SGHTA and FQGNSA. The ends were cut back, 3 bases at V and 0 bases at J, with 6 bases in the middle. The CDR3 extends over 14 amino acids. Researchers ran the PCR with 60 Vbeta and 13 Jbeta primers. Measured with immunoSEQ multiplex PCR; TCRdb has only the in-frame clones, and not every one. The table has over 95,000 clones, over 60% seen once. The genes are TRBV7-2 and TRBJ2-1; possibly TRBD1 for D (5 bases). The sample was PBMCs. This receptor was obtained from a female donor in good health and CMV-seronegative. The DNA for the CDR3 is TGTGCCAGCAGCTTGGGGCCCTCCTACAATGAGCAGTTCTTC. Amino acids: CASSLGPSYNEQFF.